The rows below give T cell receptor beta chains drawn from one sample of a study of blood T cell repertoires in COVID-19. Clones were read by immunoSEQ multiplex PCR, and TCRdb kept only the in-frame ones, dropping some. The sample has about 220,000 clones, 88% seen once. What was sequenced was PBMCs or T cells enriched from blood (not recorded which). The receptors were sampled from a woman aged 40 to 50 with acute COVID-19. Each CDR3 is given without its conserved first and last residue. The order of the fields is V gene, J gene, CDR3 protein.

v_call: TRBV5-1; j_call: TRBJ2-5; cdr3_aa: ASSLGLAGVETQY
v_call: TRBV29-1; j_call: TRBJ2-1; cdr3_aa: SVMGLAGGSLYNEQF
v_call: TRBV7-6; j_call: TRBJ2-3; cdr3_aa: ASSFKAGGLDTQY
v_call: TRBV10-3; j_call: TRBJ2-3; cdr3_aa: AISEGTSPDTQY
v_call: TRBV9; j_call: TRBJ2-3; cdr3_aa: ASSVEGGLADTQY
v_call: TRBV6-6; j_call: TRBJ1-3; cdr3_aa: ASSSTPAQSGNTIY
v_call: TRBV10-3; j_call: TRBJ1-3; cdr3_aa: AIRSMGLSGNTIY
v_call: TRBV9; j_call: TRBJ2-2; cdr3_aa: ASSFPSGSIAGELF
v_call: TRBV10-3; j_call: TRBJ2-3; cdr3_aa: AITATSGRTDTQY
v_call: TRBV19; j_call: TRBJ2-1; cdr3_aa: ASSITGVYNEQF
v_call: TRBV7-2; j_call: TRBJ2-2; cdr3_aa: ASSLTGAAGELF
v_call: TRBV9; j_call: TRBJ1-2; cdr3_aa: ASSVSDRVNYGYT
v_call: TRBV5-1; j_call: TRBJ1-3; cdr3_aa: ASSLGHSKAGNTIY
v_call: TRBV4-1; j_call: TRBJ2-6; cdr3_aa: ASSQDPTPSSGANVLT
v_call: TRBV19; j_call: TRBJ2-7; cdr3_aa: ASSGGEPHYEQY
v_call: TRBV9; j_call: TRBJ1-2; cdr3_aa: ASSADSFPNYGYT
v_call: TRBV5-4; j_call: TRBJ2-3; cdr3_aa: ASSSAGGPADTQY
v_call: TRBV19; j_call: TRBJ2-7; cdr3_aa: ASRGGPSVYEQY
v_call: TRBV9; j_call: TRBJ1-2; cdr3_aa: AREGRARGPRNYGYT
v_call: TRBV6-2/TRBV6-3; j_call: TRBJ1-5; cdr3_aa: ASSSNPTGGRAGNQPQH
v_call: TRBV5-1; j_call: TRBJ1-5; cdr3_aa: ASSLGQGGQPQH
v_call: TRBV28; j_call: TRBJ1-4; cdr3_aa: ASSLALLAPSEEKLF
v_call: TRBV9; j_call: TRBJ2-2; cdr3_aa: ASSVAGGSNTGELF
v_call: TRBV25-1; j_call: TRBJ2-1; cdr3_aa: ASSAHPGGADNEQF
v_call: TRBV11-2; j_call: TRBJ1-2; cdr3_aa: ASRPGNRGPRAYGYT
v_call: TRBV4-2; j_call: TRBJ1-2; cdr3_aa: ASSQVTGEVVVGYT
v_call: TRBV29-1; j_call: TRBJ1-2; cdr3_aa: SVAQGYGYT
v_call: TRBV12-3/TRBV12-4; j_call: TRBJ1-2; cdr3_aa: ASRETGGGYT